A selection of T cell receptor beta chains follows, all from one sample in a study of glioma-infiltrating T cells. Each CDR3 protein gets one entry after TCRdb re-called the multiplex PCR reads with MiXCR. Of fewer than 200,000 distinct CDR3 sequences listed, about 31% are singletons. Sequenced material: glioma tissue, nonneoplastic brain tissue, or PBMCs (not recorded which). The receptors originated from a human donor with low-grade glioma or glioblastoma, undergoing nonglioma brain surgery, or in good health (not recorded which). Both conserved end residues are part of each CDR3. D genes are given only for firm matches. Size is omitted from some rows. Given values are once, few, many or a class for expanded clones.

abundance,v_gene,d_gene,j_gene,CDR3aa,CDR3nt
.,TRBV6-5,.,TRBJ2-1,CASSYSRRDIYNEQFF,TGTGCCAGCAGTTACTCGAGGAGGGACATCTACAATGAGCAGTTCTTC
many,TRBV4-3,.,TRBJ1-1,CASSQDRTASLNTEAFF,TGCGCCAGCAGCCAAGATAGGACCGCCTCTTTGAACACTGAAGCTTTCTTT
many,TRBV27,.,TRBJ2-1,CAKTPYNEQFF,TGTGCCAAAACACCATACAATGAGCAGTTCTTC
many,TRBV24-1,.,TRBJ1-5,CATSDFQNQPQHF,TGTGCCACCAGTGATTTCCAGAATCAGCCCCAGCATTTT
many,TRBV20-1,TRBD1,TRBJ2-3,CSALGTDPSTDTQYF,TGCAGTGCTCTCGGGACAGACCCAAGCACAGATACGCAGTATTTT
many,TRBV28,.,TRBJ2-3,CASENTDTQYF,TGTGCCAGCGAGAACACAGATACGCAGTATTTT
many,TRBV15,.,TRBJ2-7,CATSREVKELSSYEQYF,TGTGCCACCAGCAGAGAGGTCAAGGAGTTAAGCTCCTACGAGCAGTACTTC
many,TRBV10-3,.,TRBJ1-1,CAISQGQNTEAFF,TGTGCCATCAGCCAGGGGCAGAACACTGAAGCTTTCTTT
many,TRBV2,.,TRBJ1-5,CASSGQNSNQPQHF,TGTGCCAGCAGCGGACAGAATAGCAATCAGCCCCAGCATTTT
many,TRBV7-9,.,TRBJ2-5,CASSLERFQETQYF,TGTGCCAGCAGCTTAGAGAGGTTCCAAGAGACCCAGTACTTC